The T cell receptor (beta chain) described here comes from a study of T and B cells in COVID-19 patients. Turning to the study itself: COVID-19 patients gave peripheral blood either during active infection or after recovery. At median age roughly 35 years, recovered patients were younger than active-infection patients at approximately 70. Study-level results: Patients with COVID-19 reportedly showed strongly skewed T cell receptor beta variable and joining gene usage. Highly clonal in active COVID-19, TRB repertoires exceeded healthy-donor diversity and richness at recovery.

TRB rearrangements were amplified by multiplex PCR with BIOMED2 TRB-A/B primers. TCRdb ran MiXCR on the multiplex PCR reads and lists one entry per CDR3 protein. The sample includes about 7,000 distinct CDR3 sequences, 20% to 30% of them seen just once. Blood genomic DNA input for TRB amplification was about 220-500 ng. This clonotype was detected ten times or more. What it binds is not known. Looked up from germline, CDR1 is PRHDT and CDR2 is FYEKMQ (reference sequence). V shed 3 bases, J shed 4 bases, and the junction held 4 bases outside the gene matches. The CDR3 extends over 15 amino acids. This sequence originates from a human donor with active COVID-19. The sequenced material came from blood. The chain has TRBV13 and TRBJ2-3; 10 bases are a match to TRBD2. The CDR3 spells CASSLSGRASDTQYF. As DNA, the CDR3 is TGTGCCAGCAGCTTGAGCGGGAGGGCCTCAGATACGCAGTATTTT.